This T cell receptor (beta chain) was profiled in a study of blood T cells in healthy people across ages. Using a J-beta primer mix together with a sample-barcoded 5' primer, a second PCR was run for roughly 6 to 12 cycles. TCRdb redid the calling of the 5' RACE reads with MiXCR, one entry per CDR3 protein. The table lists fewer than 1 million distinct CDR3 sequences, roughly 44% of them singletons, with about a fifth in the top ten. Germline-derived CDR1 and CDR2 are SGDLS and YYNGEE. V was trimmed by 4 bases and J by 8 bases, leaving 21 bases between them. This CDR3 has 16 residues. The V call is TRBV9, the J call TRBJ1-4; perhaps TRBD1 as D (6 bases). Input material: blood. This clonotype was obtained from a man in his sixties in good health. CDR3 amino acids: CASSSGGGGAREKLFF. In DNA, the CDR3 is TGTGCCAGCAGCTCCGGGGGTGGGGGCGCTCGGGAAAAACTGTTTTTT.